This T cell receptor (beta chain) was identified during a study of blood T cells in healthy people across ages. Study-wide points: A roughly linear age-dependent decrease characterized TCR beta diversity per million T cells.

Through a sample-barcoded 5' primer and a J-beta primer mix, a second PCR was run for roughly 7 to 12 cycles. In TCRdb, the 5' RACE reads were re-called with MiXCR into one record per CDR3 protein. The sample lists 450,000 to 600,000 distinct CDR3 sequences, over 25% occurring once. The CDR3 has 13 amino acids. V shed 3 bases and J shed 5 bases, with 11 bases lying between them. Germline V lookup: CDR1 LGHDT, CDR2 YNNKEL (reference sequence). Concerning this clonotype: Its target is unknown.

Healthy Caucasians from Russia aged roughly 6 to 100 served as donors. Whenever a sample was processed, at least 6.5 million PBMCs were isolated. Another study also made use of these data, one on T cells of mothers and their children.

This receptor was taken from a boy aged 2 to 10 in good health. The rearrangement links TRBV3-1 to TRBJ2-7; D unresolved. Material: blood. CDR3 region: CASSHPSTHEQYF. The CDR3, as DNA: TGTGCCAGCAGCCATCCCTCCACCCACGAGCAGTACTTC.